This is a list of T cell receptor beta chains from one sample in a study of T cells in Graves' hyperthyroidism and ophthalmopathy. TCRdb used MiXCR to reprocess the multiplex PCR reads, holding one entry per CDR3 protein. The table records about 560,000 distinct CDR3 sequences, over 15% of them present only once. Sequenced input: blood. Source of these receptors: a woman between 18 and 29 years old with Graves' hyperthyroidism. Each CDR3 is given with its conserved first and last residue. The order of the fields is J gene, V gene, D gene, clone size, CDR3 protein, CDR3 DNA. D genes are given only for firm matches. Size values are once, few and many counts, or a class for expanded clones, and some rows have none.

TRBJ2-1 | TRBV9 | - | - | CASSVGRLFYNEQFF | TGTGCCAGCAGCGTAGGACGGCTCTTTTACAATGAGCAGTTCTTC
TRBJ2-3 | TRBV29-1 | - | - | CSVGRAGTTDTQYF | TGCAGCGTTGGGAGGGCGGGAACCACAGATACGCAGTATTTT
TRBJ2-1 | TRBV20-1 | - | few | CSAPASAKNEQFF | TGCAGTGCCCCGGCGTCTGCCAAGAATGAGCAGTTCTTC
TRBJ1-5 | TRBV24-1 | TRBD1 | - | CATSDRYRGPGQPQHF | TGTGCCACCAGTGATCGATACAGGGGTCCGGGTCAGCCCCAGCATTTT
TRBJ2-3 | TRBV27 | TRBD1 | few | CASSADRTGLTDTQYF | TGTGCCAGCAGTGCGGACAGGACAGGGCTCACAGATACGCAGTATTTT
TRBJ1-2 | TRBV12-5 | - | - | CASGLRQVYGYTF | TGTGCTAGTGGTTTGCGGCAGGTGTATGGCTACACCTTC
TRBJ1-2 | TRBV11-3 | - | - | CAGSLGLKNYGYTF | TGTGCCGGCAGCTTGGGACTGAAGAACTATGGCTACACCTTC
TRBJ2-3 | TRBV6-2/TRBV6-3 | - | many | CASHQGDTDTQYF | TGTGCCAGCCACCAGGGTGACACGGATACGCAGTATTTT
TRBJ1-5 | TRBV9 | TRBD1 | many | CASSVNGQGDQPQHF | TGTGCCAGCAGCGTAAATGGACAGGGGGATCAGCCCCAGCATTTT
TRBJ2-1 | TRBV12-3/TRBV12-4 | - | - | CASTLVVRRGYYEQFF | TGTGCCAGCACCTTAGTGGTGCGCCGGGGGTATTATGAGCAGTTCTTC
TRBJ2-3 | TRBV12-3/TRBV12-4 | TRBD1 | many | CASSPTGTGVDTQYF | TGTGCCAGCAGCCCCACCGGGACAGGGGTAGATACGCAGTATTTT
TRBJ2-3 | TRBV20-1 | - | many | CSAGDTDTQYF | TGCAGTGCCGGGGACACAGATACGCAGTATTTT
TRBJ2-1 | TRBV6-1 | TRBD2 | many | CASSVASGGYNEQFF | TGTGCCAGCAGTGTGGCTAGCGGGGGGTACAATGAGCAGTTCTTC
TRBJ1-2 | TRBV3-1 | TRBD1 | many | CASSQGRGQGARYTF | TGTGCCAGCAGCCAAGGACGCGGACAGGGGGCCCGCTACACCTTC
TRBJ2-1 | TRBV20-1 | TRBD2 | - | CSAATRTATSGGNDEQFF | TGCAGTGCTGCCACCCGGACAGCGACTAGCGGGGGGAACGATGAGCAGTTCTTC
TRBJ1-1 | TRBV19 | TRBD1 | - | CASTPWGNRGHTEAFF | TGTGCCAGTACCCCTTGGGGGAACAGGGGCCACACTGAAGCTTTCTTT
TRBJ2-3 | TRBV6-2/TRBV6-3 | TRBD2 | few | CASTPTLGGLATDTQYF | TGTGCCAGCACCCCCACACTTGGGGGACTAGCCACAGATACGCAGTATTTT
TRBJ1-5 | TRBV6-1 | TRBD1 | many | CASSPGTDSNQPQHF | TGTGCCAGCAGCCCCGGGACAGATAGCAATCAGCCCCAGCATTTT
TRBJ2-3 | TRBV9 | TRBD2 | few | CASSQGLAASTGTQYF | TGTGCCAGCAGTCAAGGACTAGCGGCATCTACAGGTACGCAGTATTTT
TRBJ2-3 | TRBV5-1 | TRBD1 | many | CASSRDRFTDTQYF | TGCGCCAGCAGCAGGGACAGGTTCACAGATACGCAGTATTTT
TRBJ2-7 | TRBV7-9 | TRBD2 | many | CASSTGLAGVYEQYF | TGTGCCAGCAGCACGGGACTAGCAGGAGTTTACGAGCAGTACTTC
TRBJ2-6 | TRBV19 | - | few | CASSILVSGANVLTF | TGTGCCAGTAGTATCTTGGTCTCTGGGGCCAACGTCCTGACTTTC
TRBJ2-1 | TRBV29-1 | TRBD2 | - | CSDQTSGLTNEQFF | TGCAGCGACCAGACTAGCGGGCTTACCAATGAGCAGTTCTTC
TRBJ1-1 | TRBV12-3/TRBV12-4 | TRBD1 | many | CASRRDRGLTEAFF | TGTGCCAGCAGGCGAGACAGGGGGCTGACTGAAGCTTTCTTT
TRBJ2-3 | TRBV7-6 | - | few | CASSSLWGGDGDTQYF | TGTGCCAGCAGCTCGCTCTGGGGGGGCGACGGAGATACGCAGTATTTT
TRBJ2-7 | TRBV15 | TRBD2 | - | CATSRLLAGGYEQYF | TGTGCCACCAGCAGATTACTAGCGGGAGGTTACGAGCAGTACTTC
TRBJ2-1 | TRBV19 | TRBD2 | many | CASSIGGRAIYEQFF | TGTGCCAGTAGTATAGGCGGGAGGGCCATCTATGAGCAGTTCTTC
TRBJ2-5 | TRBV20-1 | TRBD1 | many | CSALDRGIRETQYF | TGCAGTGCTCTGGACAGGGGGATTCGGGAGACCCAGTACTTC
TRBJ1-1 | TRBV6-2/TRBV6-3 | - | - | CASRLGGYNTEAFF | TGTGCCAGCAGACTGGGGGGATATAACACTGAAGCTTTCTTT
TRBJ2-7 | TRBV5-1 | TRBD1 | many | CASRLGQGAQEQYF | TGCGCCAGCAGACTGGGACAGGGGGCGCAGGAGCAGTACTTC
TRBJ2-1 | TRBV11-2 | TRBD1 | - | CASSGSGTGSYNEQFF | TGTGCCAGCAGCGGAAGCGGGACAGGGTCCTACAATGAGCAGTTCTTC
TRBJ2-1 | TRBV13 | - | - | CASSPRLARRNEQFF | TGTGCCAGCAGCCCGCGACTCGCACGGAGGAATGAGCAGTTCTTC
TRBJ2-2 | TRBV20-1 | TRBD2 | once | CSALGTSGGARTGELFF | TGCAGTGCCCTCGGGACTAGCGGGGGGGCACGAACCGGGGAGCTGTTTTTT
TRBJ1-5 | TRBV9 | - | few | CASSVETSNQPQHF | TGTGCCAGCAGCGTAGAGACTAGCAATCAGCCCCAGCATTTT
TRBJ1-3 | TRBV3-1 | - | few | CASSQTVSGNTIYF | TGTGCCAGCAGCCAGACGGTCTCTGGAAACACCATATATTTT
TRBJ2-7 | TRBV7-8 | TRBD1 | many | CASSNTGQGSHEQYF | TGTGCCAGCAGCAACACGGGACAGGGTTCCCACGAGCAGTACTTC
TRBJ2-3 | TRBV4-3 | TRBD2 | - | CASSQGSGGASADTQYF | TGCGCCAGCAGCCAAGGAAGCGGGGGGGCCAGCGCAGATACGCAGTATTTT
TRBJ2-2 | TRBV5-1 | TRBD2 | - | CASRRTSGGTNTGELFF | TGCGCCAGCAGAAGGACTAGCGGGGGAACGAACACCGGGGAGCTGTTTTTT
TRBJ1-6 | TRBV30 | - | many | CAWTRSSYNSPLHF | TGTGCCTGGACCCGGAGCTCCTATAATTCACCCCTCCACTTT
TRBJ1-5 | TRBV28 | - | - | CASSPPGPLSNQPQHF | TGTGCCAGCAGTCCTCCGGGACCCTTAAGCAATCAGCCCCAGCATTTT
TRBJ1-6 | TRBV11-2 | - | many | CASTGGERPLHF | TGTGCCAGCACCGGGGGGGAGCGTCCCCTCCACTTT
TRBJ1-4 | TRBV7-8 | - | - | CASSQRGGATNEKLFF | TGTGCCAGCAGCCAGAGGGGCGGGGCAACTAATGAAAAACTGTTTTTT
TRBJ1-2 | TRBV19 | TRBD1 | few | CASRGTGGISYTF | TGTGCCAGTAGGGGGACAGGGGGAATAAGCTACACCTTC
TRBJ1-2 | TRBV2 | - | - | CASSEARGGDYGYTF | TGTGCCAGCAGTGAAGCGCGGGGGGGGGACTATGGCTACACCTTC
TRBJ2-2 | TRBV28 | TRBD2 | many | CASSKFTSGRAQRELFF | TGTGCCAGCAGCAAATTTACTAGCGGGAGGGCCCAACGGGAGCTGTTTTTT